One and the same sample provided the 23 T cell receptor beta chains below, sequenced in a study of molecular identifiers for immune sequencing clone quantification. From the PCR reads, TCRdb called clonotypes with MiXCR, one entry per CDR3 protein. The repertoire holds under 650,000 distinct CDR3 sequences, with nearly 20% as singletons. The sequencing input was naive CD8+ T cells from blood, with Jurkat cell RNA spiked in. Described subset: FACS-sorted CD8+CD4-CCR7+CD45RA+ naive T cells. The receptors shown here come from a human donor in good health. Some libraries in this study had Jurkat cell RNA spiked in.

V gene TRBV5-1 combines with J gene TRBJ2-1, with 9 bases aligning to TRBD2. After removal of 4 bases from V and 9 bases from J, the junction contained 11 bases not matched to a gene. Germline V gene lookup returns CDR1 SGHRS and CDR2 YFSETQ. This CDR3 region has 15 residues. The CDR3 nucleotides are TGCGCCAGCAGCCCGGGAGAGCGGGAGGCCCTTGAGCAGTTCTTC. Its protein is CASSPGEREALEQFF.

This clonotype appeared a few times. The V and J genes are TRBV4-3 and TRBJ2-2; D possibly matches TRBD1 or TRBD2 (5 bases each). The CDR3 is 15 residues long. Germline CDR1 is LGHNA and CDR2 is YSLEER. The ends were cut back, 0 bases at V and 4 bases at J, with 9 bases in the middle. CDR3 DNA: TGCGCCAGCAGCCAAGAAGCAGGGACCACCGGGGAGCTGTTTTTT. Its translation is CASSQEAGTTGELFF.

The sample holds a few counts of this clonotype. A junction boundary mismatches the germline segment, possibly from a read error. The J gene is TRBJ1-1, the V gene TRBV7-9, with 10 bases identical to TRBD1. The CDR3 has 17 residues. Germline values: CDR1 SEHNR, CDR2 FQNEAQ (reference sequence). As DNA, the CDR3 is TGTGCCAGCAGCCACGAGAGGACAGGGGGGCCTGGAGCTGAAACTTTCTTT. Translated, it gives CASSHERTGGPGAETFF.

In its sample, this clonotype was seen many times. This chain links TRBV9 with TRBJ2-2; 13 nucleotides agree with TRBD2. Germline loops: CDR1 SGDLS, CDR2 YYNGEE. V gave up 4 bases and J gave up 6 bases; unmatched junction bases: 12. This CDR3 region has 18 residues. The chain's CDR3 is CASSKLWTSGGPSGELFF. DNA for the CDR3: TGTGCCAGCAGCAAATTATGGACTAGCGGGGGCCCGTCCGGGGAGCTGTTTTTT.

This clonotype was counted ten times or more. This chain joins TRBV11-2 and TRBJ2-1, with 7 bases lining up with TRBD1. This CDR3 is built from 16 residues. CDR1 is SGHAT, CDR2 FQNNGV, per germline. V was pared by 4 bases and J by 4 bases, with 10 bases of the junction left unmatched. The CDR3 nucleotides are TGTGCCAGCAGCTCTGTGGGACAGACCCTATACAATGAGCAGTTCTTC. Its protein is CASSSVGQTLYNEQFF.

This clonotype occurred many times. This rearrangement joins TRBV5-1 to TRBJ2-3; D could derive from TRBD1 or TRBD2 (5 bases each). The germline V gene encodes CDR1 SGHRS and CDR2 YFSETQ. The CDR3 is made up of 16 amino acids. Trimming shortened V by 0 bases and J by 5 bases, and 16 bases separated the two germline ends. The CDR3 is CASSLGLGTGKDTQYF. The CDR3 DNA is TGCGCCAGCAGCTTGGGTCTTGGGACGGGTAAAGATACGCAGTATTTT.

This clonotype was counted at least ten times. The chain recombines TRBV7-9 with TRBJ2-7, with D uncertain. The germline V gene has CDR1 SEHNR and CDR2 FQNEAQ (reference sequence). V was clipped by 5 bases and J by 5 bases, with 7 bases between them. The CDR3 runs 11 residues. CDR3 sequence: CASSRTHEQYF. Written as DNA, the CDR3 is TGTGCCAGCAGCCGCACACACGAGCAGTACTTC. Using reference TRBV7-9 and TRBJ2-7 for the parts outside the CDR3, the full variable domain is DTGVSQNPRHKITKRGQNVTFRCDPISEHNRLYWYRQTLGQGPEFLTYFQNEAQLEKSRLLSDRFSAERPKGSFSTLEIQRTEQGDSAMYLCASSRTHEQYFGPGTRLTVT.

This clonotype was picked up a small number of times. A clone one base away is much larger, so this may be a read error. The V and J genes are TRBV6-2 or TRBV6-3 and TRBJ2-5; D possibly uses TRBD1 or TRBD2 (5 bases each). The CDR3 length is 16 residues. Trimming shortened V by 2 bases and J by 1 base, and 14 bases separated the two germline ends. Germline CDR1 reads MNHEY; CDR2 reads SVGEGT. CDR3 loop: CASSYRGQAVQETQYF. The CDR3 DNA follows: TGTGCCAGCAGTTACCGTGGACAAGCGGTCCAAGAGACCCAGTACTTC.

This clonotype was counted many times. The CDR3 DNA reads TGTGCCATTAGACTTCAGAACTACAATGAGCAGTTCTTC. This translates into CAIRLQNYNEQFF. The chain couples TRBV2 to TRBJ2-1; D uncertain. V dropped 10 bases and J dropped 3 bases, with 13 bases sitting between them. The CDR3 contains 13 residues. Germline CDR1 SNHLY, CDR2 FYNNEI.

There are many counts of this clonotype. The V call is TRBV28, the J call TRBJ2-7; 10 positions match TRBD1. Germline CDR1 is MDHEN and CDR2 is SYDVKM. V dropped 5 bases and J dropped 2; count of bases not matched to a gene: 9. This CDR3 contains 16 residues. The CDR3: CASSNLPGQGTYEQYF. The CDR3 coding sequence is TGTGCCAGCAGTAACCTCCCGGGACAGGGGACCTACGAGCAGTACTTC.

As concerns this clonotype: Since the CDR3 does not end with the conserved phenylalanine or tryptophan, this likely comes from a read error. The chain links TRBV19 to TRBJ2-1; D might be TRBD2 (6 bases). Germline lookup yields CDR1 LNHDA and CDR2 SQIVND (reference sequence). The V gene lost 3 bases and the J gene lost 10 bases, with 10 bases spanning the gap. The CDR3 loop spans 12 amino acids. CDR3 protein: CASSIYGGEQFL. The CDR3 nucleotides are TGTGCCAGTAGTATTTACGGAGGGGAGCAGTTCCTC.

This clonotype was seen only a few times. The gene calls are TRBV19 and TRBJ1-1, with D unresolved. The CDR3 totals 15 residues. Germline lookup yields CDR1 LNHDA and CDR2 SQIVND (reference sequence). Trimming took 5 bases from V and 1 from J, leaving 14 bases between them. DNA for the CDR3: TGTGCCAGTAGTGCCTACGAGACACCGAACACTGAAGCTTTCTTT. Protein sequence: CASSAYETPNTEAFF.

A remark on this clonotype: Sequence at one end of the junction differs from germline and may be a read error. This chain joins TRBV11-2 and TRBJ1-1; D is possibly TRBD1 (5 bases). The CDR3 runs to 16 residues. Germline V gene lookup returns CDR1 SGHAT and CDR2 FQNNGV. CDR3 residues: CAGSPAGGESNTEAFF. CDR3 DNA sequence: TGTGCCGGCAGCCCAGCGGGGGGAGAGTCGAACACTGAAGCTTTCTTT.

The chain carries TRBV14 and TRBJ1-2; 9 positions agree with TRBD1. Germline V lookup: CDR1 SGHDN, CDR2 FVKESK. V trimming: 4 bases; J trimming: 4 bases; junction bases outside the gene matches: 4. This CDR3 spans 14 amino acids. CDR3 nucleotide sequence: TGTGCCAGCAGCCGGACAGGGGTGATCTATGGCTACACCTTC. Translated: CASSRTGVIYGYTF.

This clonotype was recorded at least ten times. This chain joins TRBV20-1 and TRBJ2-5; 7 positions match TRBD2. The CDR3 consists of 15 residues. Germline V CDR1 and CDR2: DFQATT, SNEGSKA (reference sequence). The junction had 11 bases not matched to a gene; V was cut back by 0 bases and J by 7 bases. CDR3 bases: TGCAGTGCTAGAGAAGCGATGGCGGGAGACGTGACCCAGTACTTC. Its translation: CSAREAMAGDVTQYF.

The table lists this clonotype with many counts. The rearrangement joins TRBV4-3 to TRBJ2-2; TRBD2 is a possible D gene (6 bases). CDR1 and CDR2 (germline): LGHNA, YSLEER. V was trimmed by 4 bases and J by 7 bases, leaving 16 bases between them. The CDR3 runs 15 residues. The CDR3 region has the DNA TGCGCCAGCAGCCCGACTACGACTAGTTTCGGGGAGCTGTTTTTT. Its translation: CASSPTTTSFGELFF.

This clonotype occurred many times. The chain has TRBV12-3 or TRBV12-4 and TRBJ2-7; 10 positions agree with TRBD2. The CDR3 covers 17 residues. Trimming removed 2 bases from V and 2 bases from J; junction bases left unmatched: 9. The CDR3 DNA sequence: TGTGCCAGCAGTTTATTTGGACTAGCGGTGCCTACCTACGAGCAGTACTTC. Translated, it gives CASSLFGLAVPTYEQYF.

Remarks on this clonotype: This likely comes from a read error, as the CDR3 has no conserved phenylalanine or tryptophan at its end. The chain joins TRBV9 to TRBJ1-2, with D possibly being TRBD1 (6 bases). CDR1 is SGDLS and CDR2 is YYNGEE in the germline V gene. Deletions cut 0 bases from V and 7 bases from J, with 13 bases between. The CDR3 spans 14 residues. The CDR3 sequence: CASSVAGGASGYTS. CDR3 DNA sequence: TGTGCCAGCAGCGTAGCGGGGGGGGCCAGTGGCTACACCTCC.

This clonotype was counted a few times. The chain uses TRBV20-1 and TRBJ2-1; 7 positions agree with TRBD1. CDR3 length: 14 amino acids. Trimming at V came to 3 bases and at J to 9 bases, leaving 11 bases not matched to a gene. Germline loops: CDR1 DFQATT, CDR2 SNEGSKA (reference sequence). The CDR3 DNA reads as TGCAGTGCTAGTATTACAGGGGCTTTTGGTGAGCAGTTCTTC. Its translation: CSASITGAFGEQFF.

This clonotype was picked up many times. This chain links TRBV30 with TRBJ2-3, with TRBD2 matching over 11 bases. CDR1 and CDR2 from the germline V gene are GTSNPN and SVGIG (reference sequence). This CDR3 spans 18 amino acids. The J segment lost 4 bases and the V segment lost 3 bases, leaving 15 bases of the junction unmatched. The CDR3 is CAWSKRLAGMIFADTQYF. The CDR3 DNA follows: TGTGCCTGGAGCAAAAGACTAGCGGGGATGATCTTTGCAGATACGCAGTATTTT.

This clonotype was seen repeatedly, ten times or more. The chain has TRBV27 and TRBJ2-5; perhaps D is TRBD1 or TRBD2 (5 bases each). This CDR3 is 13 amino acids long. Germline V gene sequence: CDR1 MNHEY, CDR2 SMNVEV (reference sequence). V gave up 4 bases and J gave up 1 base, with 7 bases separating them. CDR3 region: CASSYGAQETQYF. The CDR3 nucleotides read TGTGCCAGCAGTTACGGGGCCCAAGAGACCCAGTACTTC.

The genes are TRBV20-1 and TRBJ2-7, with D tentatively TRBD1 (6 bases). Trimming stripped 5 bases from V and 6 bases from J, with 20 bases between. The CDR3 consists of 14 residues. Germline-derived CDR1 and CDR2 are DFQATT and SNEGSKA (reference sequence). This chain's CDR3 is CSAWTGTRGGEQYF. The CDR3 region has the DNA TGCAGTGCTTGGACCGGGACAAGGGGCGGCGAGCAGTACTTC.

This clonotype was counted between two and nine times. The chain uses TRBV24-1 and TRBJ2-1; D is undetermined. This CDR3 is built from 13 residues. V was trimmed by 2 bases and J by 5 bases, leaving 6 bases between them. The germline V gene has CDR1 KGHDR and CDR2 SFDVKD. CDR3 DNA sequence: TGTGCCACCAGTGATTCGTCAAACAATGAGCAGTTCTTC. This codes for CATSDSSNNEQFF.